Below are 32 T cell receptor beta chains sequenced from a single sample in a study of cytotoxic CD8 clonotypes in ibrutinib-treated CLL. Repertoires were generated with immunoSEQ multiplex PCR, while TCRdb's copy carries only in-frame clones and drops some. The table shows fewer than 300,000 clones, with approximately 76% occurring only once. The starting material was PBMCs, obtained at disease progression, from a patient treated with ibrutinib. The receptors were sampled from a human donor with chronic lymphocytic leukemia.

The CDR3 sequence is CASSQSGFHQPQHF. CDR3 nucleotides: TGCGCCAGCAGCCAATCAGGGTTTCATCAGCCCCAGCATTTT. The chain employs TRBV4-1 and TRBJ1-5; D is possibly TRBD1 (5 bases). The CDR3 length is 14 residues. CDR1 is MGHRA, CDR2 YSYEKL, per germline. The V and J ends lost 2 bases and 5 bases respectively, with 10 bases between them.

The CDR3 region is CASSITGGFTEAFF. CDR3 sequence (DNA): TGTGCCAGCAGTATTACAGGGGGCTTCACTGAAGCTTTCTTT. The rearrangement links TRBV27 to TRBJ1-1; 9 positions agree with TRBD1. The CDR3 length is 14 residues. Losses at the gene ends were 5 bases for V and 4 bases for J; bases not matched to a gene: 5. From germline, CDR1 is MNHEY and CDR2 SMNVEV (reference sequence).

V is TRBV28 and J is TRBJ2-3, with unresolved D. V lost 3 bases and J 3 bases, leaving 13 bases between the germline ends. Germline V lookup: CDR1 MDHEN, CDR2 SYDVKM. The CDR3 is 15 amino acids. The CDR3 loop is CASSFPSSLTDTQYF. The CDR3 nucleotides are TGTGCCAGCAGTTTCCCCAGTTCTCTGACAGATACGCAGTATTTT.

CDR3 in amino acids: CASSLDRKETQYF. Here the CDR3 DNA reads TGCGCCAGCAGCCTGGACAGGAAAGAGACCCAGTACTTC. J is TRBJ2-5 and V is TRBV4-1; 7 positions agree with TRBD1. The CDR3 totals 13 residues. Germline assignment: CDR1 MGHRA and CDR2 YSYEKL. Germline trimming cut 4 bases from V and 3 bases from J; bases unmatched to any gene: 2.

The rearrangement joins TRBV7-6 to TRBJ1-1; D not resolved. CDR1 and CDR2 from the germline V gene are SGHVS and FNYEAQ. Trimming left V 1 base short and J 2 bases short, with 11 bases between. CDR3 length: 15 amino acids. The CDR3, as DNA: TGTGCCAGCAGCTTAGGTCCGGCGAGTAACACTGAAGCTTTCTTT. Translating gives CASSLGPASNTEAFF. Full variable domain (missing parts from reference TRBV7-6 and TRBJ1-1): GAGVSQSPRYKVTKRGQDVALRCDPISGHVSLYWYRQALGQGPEFLTYFNYEAQQDKSGLPNDRFSAERPEGSISTLTIQRTEQRDSAMYRCASSLGPASNTEAFFGQGTRLTVV.

This clone came up a few times. The J gene is TRBJ2-1, the V gene TRBV9; 7 bases are shared with TRBD1. Trimming took 0 bases from V and 5 from J; bases not matched to a gene: 5. This CDR3 comprises 15 residues. CDR1 and CDR2 from the germline V gene are SGDLS and YYNGEE. CDR3 sequence (DNA): TGTGCCAGCAGCGTAGGATCTAGGGGGCACAATGAGCAGTTCTTC. It translates to CASSVGSRGHNEQFF.

This clone was counted only a few times. CDR3 DNA: TGTGCCAGCTCCTGGGGGAGGGAGCCAGATACGCAGTATTTT. It yields the protein CASSWGREPDTQYF. The chain is built from TRBV27 and TRBJ2-3; 7 bases align to TRBD2. The CDR3 runs 14 residues. V was clipped by 8 bases and J by 4 bases; unmatched bases: 9. Germline assignment: CDR1 MNHEY and CDR2 SMNVEV (reference sequence).

The V call is TRBV5-4, the J call TRBJ1-2, with D possibly TRBD1 on 5 matching bases. Per germline, CDR1 SGHNT and CDR2 YYREEE (reference sequence). V gave up 0 bases and J gave up 4 bases, with 10 bases separating them. This CDR3 contains 14 residues. CDR3 in amino acids: CASSLAGFIYGYTF. Here the CDR3 DNA reads TGTGCCAGCAGCTTGGCAGGGTTCATCTATGGCTACACCTTC.

The CDR3 sequence: CASSGRLDRINQPQHF. DNA for the CDR3: TGTGCCAGCAGTGGTAGGCTGGATCGAATCAATCAGCCCCAGCATTTT. The chain has TRBV6-1 and TRBJ1-5; no clear D gene. This CDR3 contains 16 residues. CDR1 MNHNS and CDR2 SASEGT come from the germline V gene. V was pared by 4 bases and J by 3 bases, with 16 bases between.

V gene TRBV5-1 combines with J gene TRBJ1-3, with 9 bases matching TRBD1. This CDR3 contains 15 residues. Per germline, CDR1 SGHRS and CDR2 YFSETQ. V lost 3 bases and J lost 7; bases outside the gene matches: 8. CDR3 in DNA: TGCGCCAGCAGCTCTTGGGACAGGGACCGTAACACCATATATTTT. Protein sequence: CASSSWDRDRNTIYF.

The chain couples TRBV9 to TRBJ2-1, with D possibly matching TRBD2 (6 bases). The germline gives CDR1 SGDLS, CDR2 YYNGEE. CDR3 size: 15 residues. The V end was cut by 3 bases, the J end by 4 bases, with 14 bases between. Here the CDR3 reads CASSARDAPYNEQFF. DNA for the CDR3: TGTGCCAGCAGCGCGCGGGATGCTCCATACAATGAGCAGTTCTTC.

The V and J genes are TRBV9 and TRBJ2-2; 8 bases fit TRBD1. CDR1 is SGDLS, CDR2 YYNGEE, per germline. The CDR3 totals 15 residues. Trimming at V came to 1 base and at J to 2 bases, leaving 1 base not matched to a gene. CDR3 protein: CASSVSGGNTGELFF. CDR3 bases: TGTGCCAGCAGCGTATCAGGGGGCAACACCGGGGAGCTGTTTTTT.

The CDR3 loop reads CSVEDSGLLGETQYF. DNA of the CDR3: TGCAGCGTTGAAGATTCCGGACTACTCGGGGAGACCCAGTACTTC. The V gene is TRBV29-1, the J gene TRBJ2-5; D is perhaps TRBD2 (6 bases). The CDR3 has 15 residues. V was shortened by 0 bases and J by 5 bases, with 16 bases between the two germline ends. Looked up from germline, CDR1 is SQVTM and CDR2 is ANQGSEA.

The rearrangement links TRBV4-1 to TRBJ1-2; 7 positions match TRBD1. Germline V gene lookup returns CDR1 MGHRA and CDR2 YSYEKL. CDR3 length: 16 residues. J lost 5 bases, V lost 0 bases, and 9 bases had no gene match. CDR3 region: CASSQEIGGRGYGYTF. In DNA form, the CDR3 reads TGCGCCAGCAGCCAAGAAATCGGCGGCAGGGGGTATGGCTACACCTTC.

Only a few counts were recorded for this clone. V gene TRBV5-4 combines with J gene TRBJ2-3, with 7 bases identical to TRBD2. There are 15 residues in the CDR3. Looked up from germline, CDR1 is SGHNT and CDR2 is YYREEE (reference sequence). CDR3 nucleotides: TGTGCAACCAAAAGGGGCGGGAGCTATACAGATACGCAGTATTTT. Its protein is CATKRGGSYTDTQYF.

The chain recombines TRBV7-2 with TRBJ2-3, with 12 bases aligning to TRBD2. Germline loops: CDR1 SGHTA, CDR2 FQGNSA. The V segment lost 5 bases and the J segment 0 bases; nucleotides outside the gene matches: 9. This CDR3 is 18 amino acids long. The CDR3 here is CASSLRTSGVTSTDTQYF. The DNA for the CDR3 is TGTGCCAGCAGCCTCCGGACTAGCGGGGTCACTAGCACAGATACGCAGTATTTT.

This clone was detected only a few times. The chain recombines TRBV6-5 with TRBJ2-5; TRBD2 agrees at 7 bases. Per the germline V gene, CDR1 is MNHEY and CDR2 is SVGAGI. Unmatched junction bases numbered 5, after V lost 6 bases and J lost 4 bases. The CDR3 totals 13 residues. The CDR3 nucleotides read TGTGCCAGCAGGGGAGGGGTTTCAGAGACCCAGTACTTC. The encoded protein is CASRGGVSETQYF.

The V gene is TRBV4-1, the J gene TRBJ1-4; D is ambiguous. CDR3 length: 15 amino acids. Trimming pared 0 bases from V and 13 bases from J, leaving 18 bases between. Germline values: CDR1 MGHRA, CDR2 YSYEKL. CDR3 sequence reads: CASSQEGSPLLGLFF. Here the CDR3 DNA reads TGCGCCAGCAGCCAAGAGGGGTCCCCCCTATTGGGACTGTTTTTT.

The V call is TRBV5-1, the J call TRBJ1-3, with a weak D call TRBD1 (6 bases). The CDR3 sequence is 16 residues long. The V and J ends lost 0 bases and 0 bases respectively, with 10 bases between them. Germline CDR1 and CDR2: SGHRS and YFSETQ. The CDR3 region is CASSLVGTFSGNTIYF. The CDR3 DNA reads TGCGCCAGCAGCTTGGTTGGGACATTCTCTGGAAACACCATATATTTT.

This chain connects TRBV27 to TRBJ2-1; 8 nucleotides match TRBD1. Germline V gene sequence: CDR1 MNHEY, CDR2 SMNVEV (reference sequence). This CDR3 has 16 residues. V shed 6 bases and J 9 bases; nucleotides not matched to a gene: 16. The CDR3 DNA reads TGTGCCAGCAGCATCCGGGCAGGGGGCGGCTTTGGTGAGCAGTTCTTC. Translated, it gives CASSIRAGGGFGEQFF.

The V call is TRBV7-6, the J call TRBJ1-2, with a possible D match to TRBD1 (5 bases). Germline CDR1 reads SGHVS; CDR2 reads FNYEAQ. Trimming removed 1 base from V and 2 bases from J, with 11 bases in between. CDR3 length equals 15 residues. The CDR3 sequence is CASSLESRGNYGYTF. CDR3 nucleotides: TGTGCCAGCAGCTTAGAGTCAAGGGGCAACTATGGCTACACCTTC.

CDR3 protein: CASSPTSGGAIEQFF. CDR3 coding DNA: TGTGCCAGCAGCCCCACTAGCGGGGGGGCGATTGAGCAGTTCTTC. The gene calls are TRBV13 and TRBJ2-1; 13 bases are a match to TRBD2. Looked up from germline, CDR1 is PRHDT and CDR2 is FYEKMQ (reference sequence). There are 15 residues in the CDR3. V shed 5 bases, J shed 9 bases, and the junction held 7 bases outside the gene matches. Based on the CDR3 plus reference TRBV13 and TRBJ2-1, the full variable domain is AAGVIQSPRHLIKEKRETATLKCYPIPRHDTVYWYQQGPGQDPQFLISFYEKMQSDKGSIPDRFSAQQFSDYHSELNMSSLELGDSALYFCASSPTSGGAIEQFFGPGTRLTVL.

The sample holds a few counts of this clone. The rearrangement uses TRBV6-6 and TRBJ1-5; D gene ambiguous. CDR3 size: 14 residues. Germline CDR1 and CDR2: MNHNY and SVGAGI (reference sequence). V lost 3 bases to trimming and J lost 6 bases, with 12 bases between them. CDR3 nucleotide sequence: TGTGCCAGCAGTTATGGCCAGGCACTTCAGCCCCAGCATTTT. It is translated as CASSYGQALQPQHF.

The chain links TRBV6-1 to TRBJ1-5; weak D call: TRBD1 (6 bases). The CDR3 spans 15 residues. V gave up 10 bases and J gave up 1 base, with 17 bases separating them. Germline V gene sequence: CDR1 MNHNS, CDR2 SASEGT. The CDR3 region is CAMSQGPQSNQPQHF. The CDR3 DNA follows: TGTGCCATGAGCCAGGGGCCTCAAAGCAATCAGCCCCAGCATTTT.

The chain recombines TRBV28 with TRBJ2-3; 8 bases agree with TRBD2. The CDR3 runs 18 residues. The V gene end was trimmed by 3 bases and the J gene end by 4 bases; junction bases not matched to a gene: 15. Germline CDR1 reads MDHEN; CDR2 reads SYDVKM. The DNA for the CDR3 is TGTGCCAGCAGTTTGCCAGCGGGAGAGTCGAGGAGAGCAGATACGCAGTATTTT. This gives the protein CASSLPAGESRRADTQYF. Looking up the rest from reference TRBV28 and TRBJ2-3 gives the full variable domain: DVKVTQSSRYLVKRTGEKVFLECVQDMDHENMFWYRQDPGLGLRLIYFSYDVKMKEKGDIPEGYSVSREKKERFSLILESASTNQTSMYLCASSLPAGESRRADTQYFGPGTRLTVL.

This sequence joins TRBV7-2 and TRBJ2-7, with 9 bases that match TRBD2. CDR1 is SGHTA, CDR2 FQGNSA, per germline. The CDR3 is 16 amino acids. Unmatched junction bases numbered 13, after V lost 4 bases and J lost 6 bases. The CDR3 nucleotides read TGTGCCAGCAGCTCCCCCGAGGTAGCGGGAGAAGGCGAGCAGTACTTC. Encoded protein: CASSSPEVAGEGEQYF.

The CDR3 here is CASSHHSSGANVLTF. CDR3 coding DNA: TGTGCCAGCAGCCACCACAGCTCTGGGGCCAACGTCCTGACTTTC. The rearrangement uses TRBV11-2 and TRBJ2-6; D remains unclear. Germline CDR1 and CDR2: SGHAT and FQNNGV. This CDR3 comprises 15 residues. V was shortened by 5 bases and J by 0 bases, with 8 bases between the two germline ends.

This clone was recorded a few times. The chain combines TRBV19 with TRBJ1-5; D may be TRBD1 (6 bases). Trimming stripped 4 bases from V and 0 bases from J, with 10 bases between. This CDR3 has 15 amino acids. Germline lookup yields CDR1 LNHDA and CDR2 SQIVND (reference sequence). This chain's CDR3 is CASSRHRDSNQPQHF. The CDR3 DNA is TGTGCCAGTAGTAGACACAGGGATAGCAATCAGCCCCAGCATTTT.

The chain joins TRBV10-2 to TRBJ2-2, with 13 bases identical to TRBD2. This CDR3 spans 19 amino acids. Germline CDR1 and CDR2: WSHSY and SAAADI. Trimming removed 2 bases from V and 5 bases from J; junction bases left unmatched: 11. The CDR3 region has the DNA TGCGCCAGCAGTGAGGCCCCCCGGACTAGCGGGAGATATACCGGGGAGCTGTTTTTT. This encodes CASSEAPRTSGRYTGELFF.

The gene calls are TRBV7-8 and TRBJ1-1; no clear D gene. Germline assignment: CDR1 SGHVS and CDR2 FQNEAQ. The CDR3 has 12 residues. V gave up 1 base and J gave up 4 bases, with 4 bases separating them. As DNA, the CDR3 is TGTGCCAGCAGCTTAGTGACCACTGAAGCTTTCTTT. Translated, it gives CASSLVTTEAFF. The entire variable domain, with the rest obtained from reference TRBV7-8 and TRBJ1-1, is as follows: GAGVSQSPRYKVAKRGQDVALRCDPISGHVSLFWYQQALGQGPEFLTYFQNEAQLDKSGLPSDRFFAERPEGSVSTLKIQRTQQEDSAVYLCASSLVTTEAFFGQGTRLTVV.

This chain connects TRBV18 to TRBJ1-6, with 7 positions matching TRBD1. Germline trimming cut 2 bases from V and 9 bases from J; bases unmatched to any gene: 1. The V gene's germline CDR1 is KGHSH and CDR2 LQKENI. The CDR3 covers 13 residues. CDR3 sequence (DNA): TGTGCCAGCTCACCAGACAGGGTTTCACCCCTCCACTTT. Its protein product is CASSPDRVSPLHF.

The gene calls are TRBV10-2 and TRBJ1-5; D unresolved. Trimming shortened V by 2 bases and J by 0 bases, and 11 bases separated the two germline ends. Germline CDR1 reads WSHSY; CDR2 reads SAAADI. The CDR3 consists of 16 residues. The CDR3 loop reads CASSERIGSSNQPQHF. CDR3 DNA: TGCGCCAGCAGTGAGAGAATCGGGAGTAGCAATCAGCCCCAGCATTTT.